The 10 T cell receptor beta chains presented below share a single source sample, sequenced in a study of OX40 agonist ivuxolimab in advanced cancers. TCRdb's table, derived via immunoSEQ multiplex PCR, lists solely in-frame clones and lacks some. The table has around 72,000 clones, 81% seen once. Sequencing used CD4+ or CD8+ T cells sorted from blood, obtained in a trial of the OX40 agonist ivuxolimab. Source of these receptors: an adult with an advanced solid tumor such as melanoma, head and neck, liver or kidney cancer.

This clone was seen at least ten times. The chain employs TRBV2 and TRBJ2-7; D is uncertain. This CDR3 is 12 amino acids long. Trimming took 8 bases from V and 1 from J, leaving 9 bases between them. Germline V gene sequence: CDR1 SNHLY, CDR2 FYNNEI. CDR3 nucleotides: TGTGCCAGCGGGCGCAGGTCCTACGAGCAGTACTTC. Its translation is CASGRRSYEQYF.

CDR3 coding DNA: TGTGCCAGCAGTTCACTACATGACAATGAGCAGTTCTTC. Its translation is CASSSLHDNEQFF. The chain couples TRBV6-6 to TRBJ2-1; D not certain. Trimming removed 4 bases from V and 5 bases from J, with 9 bases in between. Per the germline V gene, CDR1 is MNHNY and CDR2 is SVGAGI (reference sequence). The CDR3 runs 13 residues.

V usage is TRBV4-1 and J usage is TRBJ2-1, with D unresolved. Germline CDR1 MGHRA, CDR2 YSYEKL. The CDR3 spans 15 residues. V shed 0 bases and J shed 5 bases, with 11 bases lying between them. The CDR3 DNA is TGCGCCAGCAGCCAAGATTGGTCAGGCGACAATGAGCAGTTCTTC. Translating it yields CASSQDWSGDNEQFF.

CDR3 DNA: TGTGCCAGCAGTTTCGGTCGGCAGGGTATCATCGTACAGTACTTC. Protein: CASSFGRQGIIVQYF. V is TRBV27 and J is TRBJ2-7; possible D gene TRBD1, 5 bases. Germline assignment: CDR1 MNHEY and CDR2 SMNVEV (reference sequence). Trimming cost V 3 bases and J 10 bases, with 22 bases left between them. CDR3 length equals 15 residues.

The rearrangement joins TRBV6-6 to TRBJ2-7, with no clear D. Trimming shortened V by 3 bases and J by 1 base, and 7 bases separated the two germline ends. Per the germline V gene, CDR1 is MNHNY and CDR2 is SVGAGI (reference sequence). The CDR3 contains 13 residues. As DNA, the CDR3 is TGTGCCAGCAGTTATAAAGATTCCTACGAGCAGTACTTC. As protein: CASSYKDSYEQYF.

The CDR3 region is CASGLAGQSYGYTF. The CDR3 coding sequence is TGTGCTAGTGGTTTGGCGGGACAAAGCTATGGCTACACCTTC. The V and J genes are TRBV12-5 and TRBJ1-2, with D perhaps matching TRBD1 (6 bases). Looked up from germline, CDR1 is LGHNT and CDR2 is FRNRAP. Trimming took 1 base from V and 4 from J, leaving 10 bases between them. The CDR3 sequence is 14 residues long.

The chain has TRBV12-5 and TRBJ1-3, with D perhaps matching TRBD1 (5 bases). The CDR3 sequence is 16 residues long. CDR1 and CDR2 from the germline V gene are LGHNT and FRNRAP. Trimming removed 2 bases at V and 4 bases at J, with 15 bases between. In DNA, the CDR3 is TGTGCTAGTGGTTTGCCTCGGACACGGACCGGAAACACCATATATTTT. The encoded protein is CASGLPRTRTGNTIYF.

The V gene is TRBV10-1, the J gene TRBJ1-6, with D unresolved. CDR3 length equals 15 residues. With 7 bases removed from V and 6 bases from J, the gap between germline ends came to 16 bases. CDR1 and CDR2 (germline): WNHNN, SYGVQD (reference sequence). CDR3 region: CASNPDRQANSPLHF. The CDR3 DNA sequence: TGCGCCAGCAATCCCGATAGGCAGGCTAATTCACCCCTCCACTTT.

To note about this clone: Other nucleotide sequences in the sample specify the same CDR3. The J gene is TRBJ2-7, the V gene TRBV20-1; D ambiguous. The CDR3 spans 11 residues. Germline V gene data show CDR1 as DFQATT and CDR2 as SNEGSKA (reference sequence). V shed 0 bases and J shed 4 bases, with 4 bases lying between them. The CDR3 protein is CSARDGYEQYF. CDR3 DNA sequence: TGCAGTGCTAGAGACGGGTACGAGCAGTACTTC.

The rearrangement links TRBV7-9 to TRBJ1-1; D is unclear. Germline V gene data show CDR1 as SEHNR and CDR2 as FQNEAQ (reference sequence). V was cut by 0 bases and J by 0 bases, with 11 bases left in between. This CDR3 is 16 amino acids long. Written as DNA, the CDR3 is TGTGCCAGCAGCTTAGCTGGCGGAGGGATGAACACTGAAGCTTTCTTT. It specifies CASSLAGGGMNTEAFF. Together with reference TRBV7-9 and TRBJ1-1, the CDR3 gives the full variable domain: DTGVSQNPRHKITKRGQNVTFRCDPISEHNRLYWYRQTLGQGPEFLTYFQNEAQLEKSRLLSDRFSAERPKGSFSTLEIQRTEQGDSAMYLCASSLAGGGMNTEAFFGQGTRLTVV.